This T cell receptor beta chain comes out of a study of blood T cell repertoires in COVID-19. Germline V gene sequence: CDR1 LGHNA, CDR2 YSLEER. Trimming cost V 4 bases and J 9 bases; bases outside gene matches: 5. CDR3 length: 13 residues. Sequencing was performed with immunoSEQ multiplex PCR; in TCRdb, only in-frame clones are kept and a portion is missing. The sample consists of about 330,000 clones, more than 70% of them appearing once. The chain uses TRBV4-3 and TRBJ2-3; the match to TRBD1 covers 9 bases. This TCR was sampled from a man aged 18 to 29 who had recovered from COVID-19. What was sequenced was peripheral blood. DNA for the CDR3: TGCGCCAGCAGCCGGGAACAGGGGGCGACGCAGTATTTT. Encoded protein: CASSREQGATQYF.